The next 27 T cell receptor beta chains were all read from a single sample in a study of blood T cell repertoires in COVID-19. TCRdb's copy holds only in-frame clones and misses some; the assay was immunoSEQ multiplex PCR. The profile covers 200,000 or so clones, with approximately 91% appearing a single time and about 2.5% taken by the ten largest. The sample taken for sequencing was peripheral blood. These receptors all come from a woman aged 60-70 years with acute or convalescent COVID-19.

This clone has only one observation. Other DNA sequences within the sample encode an identical CDR3. The chain links TRBV5-1 to TRBJ2-7; 7 bases line up with TRBD2. CDR1 is SGHRS and CDR2 is YFSETQ in the germline V gene. This CDR3 is 13 amino acids long. Trimming cost V 4 bases and J 3 bases; bases outside gene matches: 4. The CDR3 nucleotides are TGCGCCAGCAGCCCGAGCGGGGTCTACGAGCAGTACTTC. It translates to CASSPSGVYEQYF.

The chain employs TRBV5-1 and TRBJ2-7; no definite D call. Germline values: CDR1 SGHRS, CDR2 YFSETQ. V gave up 1 base and J gave up 7 bases, with 15 bases separating them. This CDR3 contains 14 residues. The CDR3 spells CASSLNLLREEQYF. In DNA, the CDR3 is TGCGCCAGCAGCTTGAACCTCCTTCGCGAAGAGCAGTACTTC.

This rearrangement joins TRBV6-5 to TRBJ2-2, with 9 bases matching TRBD2. CDR3 length equals 15 residues. Germline V lookup: CDR1 MNHEY, CDR2 SVGAGI. The trim removed 9 bases at V and 8 bases at J, leaving 13 bases unmatched. This CDR3 reads CASRSFSGSLGELFF. DNA of the CDR3: TGTGCCAGTAGGTCTTTTAGCGGGAGTCTGGGGGAGCTGTTTTTT.

V and J are TRBV7-6 and TRBJ2-7, with TRBD2 matching over 9 bases. Germline CDR1 reads SGHVS; CDR2 reads FNYEAQ. This CDR3 comprises 15 residues. V shed 5 bases and J 6 bases; nucleotides not matched to a gene: 11. The CDR3 here is CASSGKAGGGVEQYF. Written as DNA, the CDR3 is TGTGCCAGCAGCGGGAAAGCGGGGGGCGGGGTCGAGCAGTACTTC.

The J gene is TRBJ1-6, the V gene TRBV18, with D maybe TRBD1 (6 bases). The CDR3 is 14 residues long. Germline CDR1 and CDR2: KGHSH and LQKENI. Trimming removed 2 bases from V and 9 bases from J, with 11 bases in between. CDR3 in amino acids: CASSPGQPSSPLHF. The CDR3 nucleotides are TGTGCCAGCTCACCAGGACAGCCCAGTTCACCCCTCCACTTT.

V gene TRBV6-5 combines with J gene TRBJ1-5, with 10 bases identical to TRBD1. There are 15 residues in the CDR3. The germline V gene encodes CDR1 MNHEY and CDR2 SVGAGI. J was trimmed by 2 bases and V by 6 bases; bases with no gene match: 4. The CDR3 DNA sequence: TGTGCCAGCAGAAGAGGGACAGGGGGCAATCAGCCCCAGCATTTT. Translation: CASRRGTGGNQPQHF.

The V gene is TRBV5-5, the J gene TRBJ2-2; D unclear. Germline CDR1 SGHKS, CDR2 YYEKEE (reference sequence). The germline V and J ends were trimmed by 7 bases and 1 base, with 11 bases remaining between them. This CDR3 spans 14 amino acids. As DNA, the CDR3 is TGTGCCAGCGAGGAACTCGAGAACACCGGGGAGCTGTTTTTT. This codes for CASEELENTGELFF.

The J gene is TRBJ1-4, the V gene TRBV4-1; tentatively, D is TRBD1 (6 bases). The germline V gene encodes CDR1 MGHRA and CDR2 YSYEKL. Trimming shortened V by 4 bases and J by 0 bases, and 12 bases separated the two germline ends. This CDR3 is 16 amino acids long. This CDR3 reads CASSPKDRSTNEKLFF. The CDR3 bases are TGCGCCAGCAGCCCAAAAGACAGGTCAACTAATGAAAAACTGTTTTTT.

The chain carries TRBV5-6 and TRBJ2-3, with TRBD2 identical over 10 bases. With V trimmed by 3 bases and J by 6 bases, 4 bases remained unmatched. The CDR3 runs to 14 residues. Germline V gene lookup returns CDR1 SGHDT and CDR2 YYEEEE. CDR3 sequence: CASSSLAGVDTQYF. CDR3 nucleotides: TGTGCCAGCAGCTCTCTAGCGGGAGTGGATACGCAGTATTTT. The complete variable domain, with remaining parts taken from reference TRBV5-6 and TRBJ2-3, reads DAGVTQSPTHLIKTRGQQVTLRCSPKSGHDTVSWYQQALGQGPQFIFQYYEEEERQRGNFPDRFSGHQFPNYSSELNVNALLLGDSALYLCASSSLAGVDTQYFGPGTRLTVL.

CDR3 coding DNA: TGTGCCAGCAGCGTAGGCGTTAGCGCAACATCAGAGACCCAGTACTTC. Its protein product is CASSVGVSATSETQYF. V is TRBV9 and J is TRBJ2-5, with a weak D call TRBD2 (5 bases). V was cut by 0 bases and J by 4 bases, with 16 bases left in between. The germline gives CDR1 SGDLS, CDR2 YYNGEE. The CDR3 covers 16 residues.

The chain carries TRBV5-6 and TRBJ2-7; D gene uncertain. The CDR3 is 11 residues long. The germline V gene has CDR1 SGHDT and CDR2 YYEEEE. The V end was cut by 3 bases, the J end by 1 base, with 2 bases between. The CDR3 protein is CASSSSYEQYF. CDR3 DNA: TGTGCCAGCAGCTCTTCCTACGAGCAGTACTTC.

This chain uses TRBV30 with TRBJ1-4, with TRBD1 identical over 7 bases. This CDR3 comprises 14 residues. CDR1 GTSNPN and CDR2 SVGIG come from the germline V gene (reference sequence). Trimming took 5 bases from V and 6 from J; bases not matched to a gene: 9. In DNA form, the CDR3 reads TGTGCCTGGGCTCGGGACAGCCGAGATGAAAAACTGTTTTTT. Translating it yields CAWARDSRDEKLFF.

The rearrangement uses TRBV5-6 and TRBJ2-5; 16 positions match TRBD2. The germline V gene has CDR1 SGHDT and CDR2 YYEEEE. The CDR3 length is 17 residues. Trimming took 4 bases from V and 3 from J; bases not matched to a gene: 6. The CDR3 coding sequence is TGTGCCAGCAGCCCGGGACTAGCGGGAGGGATGAAAGAGACCCAGTACTTC. Amino acid sequence: CASSPGLAGGMKETQYF.

The chain joins TRBV10-2 to TRBJ1-1; 8 bases match TRBD1. With 5 bases clipped from V and 3 bases from J, the junction kept 5 bases outside the gene matches. There are 14 residues in the CDR3. Germline CDR1 is WSHSY and CDR2 is SAAADI. This CDR3 reads CASSRTGRDTEAFF. The CDR3 DNA reads as TGCGCCAGCAGTAGGACAGGGCGGGACACTGAAGCTTTCTTT.

Points on this clone: Other DNA sequences in this sample translate to the same CDR3. Written as DNA, the CDR3 is TGTGCCAGCAGTCGGACAGGGGATGGCTACACCTTC. Protein sequence: CASSRTGDGYTF. This chain links TRBV2 with TRBJ1-2; 9 bases are a match to TRBD1. The CDR3 sequence is 12 residues long. The germline V gene encodes CDR1 SNHLY and CDR2 FYNNEI. J gave up 6 bases and V 5 bases, and 1 base lay outside the gene matches.

The rearrangement links TRBV29-1 to TRBJ2-7, with a weak D call TRBD1 (5 bases). Trimming took 6 bases from V and 4 from J, leaving 13 bases between them. The CDR3 sequence is 12 residues long. Germline assignment: CDR1 SQVTM and CDR2 ANQGSEA. CDR3 loop: CSVGIDRYEQYF. The CDR3 DNA reads as TGCAGCGTGGGGATCGACAGATACGAGCAGTACTTC.

With regard to this clone: The identical CDR3 is also encoded by other nucleotide sequences in the sample. The CDR3 DNA sequence: TGTGCCAGCAGTTACTCCGGCAGGGCTAACTATGGCTACACCTTC. Its translation: CASSYSGRANYGYTF. The J gene is TRBJ1-2, the V gene TRBV6-5, with D possibly matching TRBD1 (5 bases). The V end was cut by 0 bases, the J end by 0 bases, with 8 bases between. Germline V CDR1 and CDR2: MNHEY, SVGAGI. The CDR3 length is 15 residues.

The J gene is TRBJ2-1, the V gene TRBV18; 12 bases are a match to TRBD2. There are 17 residues in the CDR3. Trimming removed 3 bases from V and 2 bases from J; junction bases left unmatched: 5. CDR1 is KGHSH, CDR2 LQKENI, per germline. The CDR3 DNA follows: TGTGCCAGCTCACCGGGGACTAGCGGGCGGACCTACAATGAGCAGTTCTTC. It translates to CASSPGTSGRTYNEQFF. The full variable domain, with the rest looked up from reference TRBV18 and TRBJ2-1, is NAGVMQNPRHLVRRRGQEARLRCSPMKGHSHVYWYRQLPEEGLKFMVYLQKENIIDESGMPKERFSAEFPKEGPSILRIQQVVRGDSAAYFCASSPGTSGRTYNEQFFGPGTRLTVL.

V gene TRBV6-2 or TRBV6-3 combines with J gene TRBJ2-1; possibly TRBD1 for D (6 bases). Germline V CDR1 and CDR2: MNHEY, SVGEGT. The CDR3 loop spans 13 amino acids. V was cut by 2 bases and J by 7 bases, with 9 bases left in between. The DNA of the CDR3 is TGTGCCAGCAGTTACGGGGGCTATAATGAGCAGTTCTTC. This gives the protein CASSYGGYNEQFF.

The V call is TRBV20-1, the J call TRBJ2-2; 12 bases line up with TRBD2. The germline gives CDR1 DFQATT, CDR2 SNEGSKA (reference sequence). This CDR3 region has 16 residues. V was clipped by 3 bases and J by 2 bases; unmatched bases: 4. The CDR3 region has the DNA TGCAGTGCTAGTGTACTAGCGGGAGGAAACACCGGGGAGCTGTTTTTT. Its translation is CSASVLAGGNTGELFF.

This chain uses TRBV5-4 with TRBJ2-5; D call uncertain. The germline V and J ends were trimmed by 1 base and 2 bases, with 12 bases remaining between them. This CDR3 contains 15 residues. Germline CDR1 and CDR2: SGHNT and YYREEE (reference sequence). The CDR3 bases are TGTGCCAGCAGCTTGACGGTTTCTGCTCAAGAGACCCAGTACTTC. Its protein is CASSLTVSAQETQYF.

The rearrangement links TRBV7-3 to TRBJ2-1, with 8 nucleotides matching TRBD2. The CDR3 contains 16 residues. CDR1 and CDR2 from the germline V gene are SGHTA and FQGTGA. The V segment lost 5 bases and the J segment 2 bases; nucleotides outside the gene matches: 8. The CDR3 DNA reads TGTGCCAGCAGCCCGAACCTCGGGGGGGCCTACAATGAGCAGTTCTTC. Encoded protein: CASSPNLGGAYNEQFF.

The chain has TRBV6-5 and TRBJ2-7; tentatively, D is TRBD1 (5 bases). The V end lost 2 bases, the J end lost 3 bases, and 8 bases lay between the germline ends. Germline values: CDR1 MNHEY, CDR2 SVGAGI. The CDR3 spans 13 residues. The CDR3 nucleotides are TGTGCCAGCAGTTACAGTGACAGCTACGAGCAGTACTTC. Translated, it gives CASSYSDSYEQYF.

V gene TRBV3-1 (or the pseudogene TRBV3-2) combines with J gene TRBJ1-3; possible D gene TRBD1, 5 bases. The CDR3 has 16 residues. Per the germline V gene, CDR1 is LGHDT and CDR2 is YNNKEL (reference sequence). The ends were cut back, 1 base at V and 0 bases at J, with 10 bases in the middle. Here the CDR3 DNA reads TGTGCCAGCAGCCAAGTTTACAGGAGCTCTGGAAACACCATATATTTT. Translated, it gives CASSQVYRSSGNTIYF.

The rearrangement joins TRBV7-9 to TRBJ2-7; 7 bases line up with TRBD2. Germline CDR1 is SEHNR and CDR2 is FQNEAQ (reference sequence). Trimming took 5 bases from V and 3 from J; bases not matched to a gene: 13. The CDR3 runs 16 residues. CDR3 amino acids: CASSPTASGKFYEQYF. The CDR3 coding sequence is TGTGCCAGCAGCCCCACTGCTAGCGGTAAATTCTACGAGCAGTACTTC.

The chain recombines TRBV6-5 with TRBJ1-1; D is perhaps TRBD1 (5 bases). Trimming stripped 8 bases from V and 1 base from J, with 8 bases between. CDR3 length: 12 amino acids. Germline V gene sequence: CDR1 MNHEY, CDR2 SVGAGI. DNA for the CDR3: TGTGCCAGCGCGGGGGGGAACACTGAAGCTTTCTTT. It specifies CASAGGNTEAFF.

The chain joins TRBV5-4 to TRBJ1-2, with 9 bases matching TRBD1. CDR3 length: 15 amino acids. With V trimmed by 5 bases and J by 6 bases, 11 bases remained unmatched. Germline loops: CDR1 SGHNT, CDR2 YYREEE (reference sequence). CDR3 nucleotide sequence: TGTGCCAGCAGTTCGCCTGGACAGGGGATAAATGGCTACACCTTC. Translated, it gives CASSSPGQGINGYTF.